Listed below are T cell receptor beta chains from one sample, sequenced in a study of blood T cell repertoires in COVID-19. Some clones are missing from TCRdb's copy, which holds only in-frame ones; the method was immunoSEQ multiplex PCR. This sample carries about 180,000 clones, approximately 78% of them seen once, and the ten largest clones take roughly 17%. Sequenced material: PBMCs or T cells enriched from blood (not recorded which). These receptors were collected from a woman between 45 and 65 years old who had recovered from COVID-19. The CDR3 runs from the conserved cysteine through the conserved F or W.

V gene	CDR3 length	J gene	CDR3 protein
TRBV7-9	16	TRBJ2-5	CASSPLAGGVQETQYF
TRBV19	15	TRBJ1-4	CASSIRETPNEKLFF
TRBV3-1/TRBV3-2	15	TRBJ1-4	CASSPRDSLNEKLFF
TRBV4-2	14	TRBJ2-3	CASSRDLGTDTQYF
TRBV7-2	15	TRBJ2-1	CASSLVQTGGNEQFF
TRBV5-1	14	TRBJ2-7	CASSLETGLGEQYF
TRBV4-3	13	TRBJ2-5	CASSQGNAETQYF
TRBV30	15	TRBJ1-4	CAWSPGTSANEKLFF
TRBV4-2	13	TRBJ1-5	CASSRSTDQPQHF
TRBV5-1	13	TRBJ2-5	CASSVQGEETQYF
TRBV7-3	14	TRBJ1-6	CASSLRGENSPLHF
TRBV21-1	17	TRBJ1-5	CASSKGEGTMGNQPQHF
TRBV28	13	TRBJ2-7	CASSSRTTNEQYF
TRBV15	12	TRBJ2-7	CATSREAGEQYF
TRBV10-3	14	TRBJ1-4	CASRDREANEKLFF
TRBV7-9	14	TRBJ1-1	CASSLSTDLSRAFF
TRBV4-1	16	TRBJ1-5	CASSLQGVGDNQPQHF
TRBV19	14	TRBJ2-7	CASREAGGSYEQYF
TRBV5-1	12	TRBJ1-2	CASSFDRDGYTF
TRBV24-1	14	TRBJ1-2	CATGGTDKNYGYTF
TRBV6-5	15	TRBJ2-5	CASSYSLASRETQYF
TRBV7-3	20	TRBJ2-1	CASSPQMLLAGGIPQNEQFF
TRBV27	17	TRBJ2-3	CASAMRGGTLSTDTQYF
TRBV28	14	TRBJ1-1	CASRPGQGDTEAFF
TRBV4-3	13	TRBJ1-3	CASSTTRQGAIYF
TRBV10-3	12	TRBJ2-7	CAISETERDAYF
TRBV7-8	17	TRBJ2-1	CASSSLRRDSAYNEQFF
TRBV11-3	15	TRBJ2-5	CASSPGLAEQETQYF
TRBV15	15	TRBJ2-1	CATRFTSGSYNEQFF
TRBV7-9	14	TRBJ1-4	CASSKGLSNEKLFF
TRBV7-2	18	TRBJ1-4	CASSRKQGWGSTNEKLFF